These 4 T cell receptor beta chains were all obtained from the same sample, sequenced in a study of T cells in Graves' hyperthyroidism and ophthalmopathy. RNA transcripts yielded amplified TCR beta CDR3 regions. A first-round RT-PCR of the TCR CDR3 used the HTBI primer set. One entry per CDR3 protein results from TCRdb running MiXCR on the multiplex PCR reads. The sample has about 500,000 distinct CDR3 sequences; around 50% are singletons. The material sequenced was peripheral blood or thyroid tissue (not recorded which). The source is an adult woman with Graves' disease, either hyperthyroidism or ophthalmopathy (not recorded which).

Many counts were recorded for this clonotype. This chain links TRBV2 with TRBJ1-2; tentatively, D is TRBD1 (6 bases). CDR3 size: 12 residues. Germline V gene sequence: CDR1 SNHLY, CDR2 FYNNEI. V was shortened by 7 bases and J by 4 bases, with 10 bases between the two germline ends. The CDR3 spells CASNGQIYGYTF. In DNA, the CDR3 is TGTGCCAGCAATGGACAGATCTATGGCTACACCTTC. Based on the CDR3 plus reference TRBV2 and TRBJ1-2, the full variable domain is EPEVTQTPSHQVTQMGQEVILRCVPISNHLYFYWYRQILGQKVEFLVSFYNNEISEKSEIFDDQFSVERPDGSNFTLKIRSTKLEDSAMYFCASNGQIYGYTFGSGTRLTVV.

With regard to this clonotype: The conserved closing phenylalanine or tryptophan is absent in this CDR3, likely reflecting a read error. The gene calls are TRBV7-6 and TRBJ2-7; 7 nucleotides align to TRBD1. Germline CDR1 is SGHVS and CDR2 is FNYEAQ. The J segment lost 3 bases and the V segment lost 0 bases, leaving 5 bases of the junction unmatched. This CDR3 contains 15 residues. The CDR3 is CASSLAATGNYEQYL. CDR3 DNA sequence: TGTGCCAGCAGCTTAGCTGCGACAGGGAACTACGAGCAGTACCTC.

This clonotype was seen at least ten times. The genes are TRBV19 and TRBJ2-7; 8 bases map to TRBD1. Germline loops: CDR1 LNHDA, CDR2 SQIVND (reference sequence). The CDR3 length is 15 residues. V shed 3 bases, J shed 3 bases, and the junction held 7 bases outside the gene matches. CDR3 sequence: CASSMAGTGYYEQYF. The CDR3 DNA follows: TGTGCCAGTAGTATGGCCGGGACAGGCTACTACGAGCAGTACTTC.

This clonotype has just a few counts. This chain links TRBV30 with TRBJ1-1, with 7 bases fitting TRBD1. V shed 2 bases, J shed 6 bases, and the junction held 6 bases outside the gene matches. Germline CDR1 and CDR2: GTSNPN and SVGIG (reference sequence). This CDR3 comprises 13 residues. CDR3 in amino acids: CAWSPTGTAEAFF. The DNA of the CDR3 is TGTGCCTGGAGTCCCACCGGGACAGCTGAAGCTTTCTTT. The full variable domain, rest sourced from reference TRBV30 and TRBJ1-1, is SQTIHQWPATLVQPVGSPLSLECTVEGTSNPNLYWYRQAAGRGLQLLFYSVGIGQISSEVPQNLSASRPQDRQFILSSKKLLLSDSGFYLCAWSPTGTAEAFFGQGTRLTVV.